The clone carrying this TCR beta chain was detected a few times. A read error may produce the germline difference seen at one junction end. TCRdb's table, derived via immunoSEQ multiplex PCR, lists solely in-frame clones and lacks some. This sample has about 88,000 clones, with more than 90% found just once. There are 17 residues in the CDR3. Per the germline V gene, CDR1 is SSHAT and CDR2 is FNYEAQ (reference sequence). These data belong to a study of blood T cell repertoires in COVID-19. Study-level information: Collection of acute and convalescent COVID-19 samples took place in the United States, Italy and Spain.

The V call is TRBV7-7, the J call TRBJ2-3; 14 bases agree with TRBD2. The material sequenced was peripheral blood. The clonotype originates from a man aged 60 to 75 with acute or convalescent COVID-19. CDR3 in amino acids: CASSSGLAGARTDTQYF. In nucleotides, the CDR3 is TGTGCTAGCAGCTCGGGACTAGCGGGAGCTCGCACAGATACGCAGTATTTT.